These 5 T cell receptor beta chains were sequenced from one sample in a study of Graves' ophthalmopathy and Graves' hyperthyroidism (dated by TCRdb to 2016 to 2019). Sequencing took place on an Illumina HiSeq 2000. For repertoire sequencing, TCR beta CDR3 regions were amplified from RNA transcripts. The first round was an RT-PCR using HTBI primers with the Qiagen OneStep RT-PCR kit, and this first round was followed by a second-round multiplex PCR, then size selection and purification. Using fastp at Q25 and MiXCR, TCRdb reprocessed the public reads and kept productive beta chains. Each CDR3 protein gets just one entry, which takes the most common genes and DNA from the rows behind it. In all, the sample holds roughly 610,000 distinct CDR3 sequences, and 20% to 25% of those were seen once. Approximately 7% of the sample is taken by the ten largest. Material for sequencing was peripheral blood. Receptors were obtained from a woman under 30 with stable Graves' hyperthyroidism. Some clones in this sample may be carry-over from other donors' samples. Donor details come from another sample of the same person, matched by shared clones.

This clonotype was recorded many times. The chain uses TRBV7-2 and TRBJ2-3; D gene ambiguous. The CDR3 consists of 14 residues. Trimming removed 2 bases at V and 0 bases at J, with 6 bases between. Per the germline V gene, CDR1 is SGHTA and CDR2 is FQGNSA. The CDR3, as DNA: TGTGCCAGCAGCTTACAGCACAGCACAGATACGCAGTATTTT. This sequence encodes CASSLQHSTDTQYF.

Ten or more counts support this clonotype. The chain recombines TRBV28 with TRBJ2-7, with D unclear. Per the germline V gene, CDR1 is MDHEN and CDR2 is SYDVKM. The CDR3 length is 16 residues. V gave up 4 bases and J gave up 3 bases, with 19 bases separating them. As DNA, the CDR3 is TGTGCCAGCAGTTCCCAAAAAGCGCGAGCCGACTACGAGCAGTACTTC. Translating gives CASSSQKARADYEQYF.

This clonotype was found many times. V usage is TRBV19 and J usage is TRBJ1-1; no reliable D call. The CDR3 extends over 14 amino acids. Trimming pared 7 bases from V and 1 base from J, leaving 13 bases between. Looked up from germline, CDR1 is LNHDA and CDR2 is SQIVND (reference sequence). The CDR3: CASIPGLENTEAFF. The CDR3 region has the DNA TGTGCCAGTATCCCCGGATTGGAGAACACTGAAGCTTTCTTT.

This clonotype showed up many times. The rearrangement joins TRBV20-1 to TRBJ1-1, with unresolved D. V lost 6 bases and J lost 4, with 9 bases in between. The CDR3 extends over 11 amino acids. Germline CDR1 reads DFQATT; CDR2 reads SNEGSKA (reference sequence). The CDR3 loop is CSAVQITEAFF. The CDR3 nucleotides read TGCAGTGCCGTACAAATCACTGAAGCTTTCTTT.

This clonotype came up many times. The J gene is TRBJ2-2, the V gene TRBV6-1; possibly TRBD2 for D (6 bases). CDR3 length: 15 amino acids. Trimming shortened V by 0 bases and J by 5 bases, and 10 bases separated the two germline ends. Germline CDR1 MNHNS, CDR2 SASEGT. The CDR3 reads CASSEAGGGTGELFF. The CDR3 DNA follows: TGTGCCAGCAGTGAAGCGGGAGGCGGTACCGGGGAGCTGTTTTTT.